This T cell receptor beta chain was identified during a study of T cell responses to AZD1222 COVID-19 vaccine. The CDR3 is 14 residues long. With 4 bases removed from V and 7 bases from J, the gap between germline ends came to 14 bases. Germline V gives CDR1 LNHDA, CDR2 SQIVND (reference sequence). Using immunoSEQ multiplex PCR, the repertoire was profiled, and TCRdb retains in-frame clones only, with some absent. This sample has roughly 120,000 clones; approximately 89% occur once, and the top ten carry 4% to 4.5%. The receptor was derived from an adult in good health. This chain connects TRBV19 to TRBJ1-3; no definite D call. Sequencing was performed on peripheral blood, taken on day 0 of AZD1222 vaccination. This CDR3 is CASSTPRRGNTIYF. The CDR3 nucleotides are TGTGCCAGTAGTACCCCCCGGCGAGGGAACACCATATATTTT. The entire variable domain, with the rest obtained from reference TRBV19 and TRBJ1-3, is as follows: DGGITQSPKYLFRKEGQNVTLSCEQNLNHDAMYWYRQDPGQGLRLIYYSQIVNDFQKGDIAEGYSVSREKKESFPLTVTSAQKNPTAFYLCASSTPRRGNTIYFGEGSWLTVV.